This TCR beta chain originates from a study of blood T cell repertoires in COVID-19 (dated by TCRdb to 2020 to 2022). As for the study more broadly: Collaborator samples came from the United States, Italy and Spain and covered acute and convalescent phases of COVID-19. The prospective study material was composed of cDNA or gDNA derived from T cells, B-cell-depleted T cells, or PBMCs. Deeply sampled blood TCRbeta repertoires from subjects exposed to, actively infected with, or recovered from COVID-19 were included in the dataset. The repertoires were made available in a free public database intended to serve as a resource for research on the immune response to SARS-CoV-2. The samples were drawn from two sources: the first 160 participants of the ongoing ImmuneRACE study, and over 950 subjects contributed by 6 global collaborators. A de-identified subject ID, COVID-19 status, age in years and sex were almost always included in the sample metadata. HLA class I and class II types, where available, came from metadata supplied by the sample provider rather than from assay-based typing. What the authors observed across the whole study: How much clinical and demographic metadata was included differed by source and by participant, and the metadata was provided uncurated.

The CDR3, cysteine through phenylalanine, is 17 amino acids long. Only the CDR3 region is kept as DNA, spanning 51 bases read in frame from base 1. The germline V gene provides CDR1 SNHLY and CDR2 FYNNEI. Trimming at the junction amounts to 0 bases on V and 4 bases on J, and the germline ends lie 19 bases apart. Concerning this clone: Its specific antigen is unknown. No clone much larger than this one lies a single base away; base qualities are absent.

TCRbeta CDR3 regions were amplified from genomic DNA by means of the immunoSEQ Assay, a bias-controlled multiplex PCR. Concerning the study's data processing: Nucleated cell counts per sample were estimated from amplification of reference gene primers within the assay. To quantify the absolute abundance of each unique TCRbeta CDR3 rearrangement, sequence reads were collapsed and filtered. Productive Simpson clonality was computed per sample as the square root of Simpson's diversity index over productive rearrangements. TCRdb limited this immuneACCESS table to in-frame rearrangements with V and J called. A share of clones is missing; checked studies link under half to unresolved V genes, and the rest is unexplained. For V, J and clone size, that table is used; D and trimming come from the DNA. The sample records 100,000 to 150,000 clones, roughly four fifths of which are singletons. Roughly 9.7% of the sample rests with the top ten.

Collaborating institutions collected whole blood in K2EDTA tubes following their own protocols. Collaborator samples were shipped for TCRbeta analysis as frozen whole blood, isolated PBMCs, or DNA extracted from either sample type. This TCR derives from a middle-aged man with active or convalescent COVID-19. Recombination joined TRBV2 with TRBJ2-7, with a tentative D gene TRBD1 over 6 matching bases. Input material: peripheral blood. The nucleotide sequence is TGTGCCAGCAGTGAAGCTCCACTGGGACAAGGAGCGTACGAGCAGTACTTC. Translated, it reads CASSEAPLGQGAYEQYF.